A single sample is the source of the 17 T cell receptor beta chains below, sequenced in a study of T-cell memory formation after mild COVID-19. TCRdb analysed the 5' RACE reads with MiXCR anew, one entry per CDR3 protein. The profile shows 350,000 to 450,000 distinct CDR3 sequences, 25% to 30% of them singletons. The sample consisted of PBMCs or a T cell subset sorted from them (not recorded which). All receptors derive from an adult woman who had mild COVID-19 (a few samples of this study predate the infection). Cell type and time point are not known.

V gene TRBV18 combines with J gene TRBJ1-5; no clear D gene. V lost 3 bases and J lost 5, with 11 bases in between. Germline CDR1 reads KGHSH; CDR2 reads LQKENI. CDR3 length equals 14 residues. The CDR3 reads CASSPAPMDQPQHF. CDR3 sequence (DNA): TGTGCCAGCTCACCCGCGCCGATGGATCAGCCCCAGCATTTT.

This clonotype was seen only a few times. The chain is built from TRBV12-3 or TRBV12-4 and TRBJ2-1; 14 positions agree with TRBD2. V lost 6 bases to trimming and J lost 6 bases; unmatched junction nucleotides: 1. There are 14 residues in the CDR3. Here the CDR3 DNA reads TGTGCCAGCAGGACTAGCGGGAGGGCCAATGAGCAGTTCTTC. This codes for CASRTSGRANEQFF.

Written as DNA, the CDR3 is TGTGCCAGCAGCTTACTAACCACTTCCAGGTATACGCAGTATTTT. Translating it yields CASSLLTTSRYTQYF. The chain couples TRBV11-3 to TRBJ2-3; D not certain. This CDR3 has 15 residues. V was clipped by 2 bases and J by 7 bases, with 16 bases between them. Germline V lookup: CDR1 SGHNT, CDR2 YENEEA.

Only a few counts were recorded for this clonotype. The V gene is TRBV6-5, the J gene TRBJ2-3; D is ambiguous. V was pared by 6 bases and J by 3 bases, with 13 bases between. This CDR3 comprises 14 residues. From germline, CDR1 is MNHEY and CDR2 SVGAGI. In nucleotides, the CDR3 is TGTGCCAGCAGGACCCGCTGGGAAACAGATACGCAGTATTTT. Its translation is CASRTRWETDTQYF.

The V and J genes are TRBV7-8 and TRBJ2-3; 7 nucleotides line up with TRBD1. Germline CDR1 reads SGHVS; CDR2 reads FQNEAQ. The CDR3 loop spans 15 amino acids. The V segment lost 4 bases and the J segment 4 bases; nucleotides outside the gene matches: 8. This chain's CDR3 is CASSYQGESPDTQYF. As DNA, the CDR3 is TGTGCCAGCAGCTATCAGGGGGAGAGTCCAGATACGCAGTATTTT. The full variable domain, completed using reference TRBV7-8 and TRBJ2-3, is GAGVSQSPRYKVAKRGQDVALRCDPISGHVSLFWYQQALGQGPEFLTYFQNEAQLDKSGLPSDRFFAERPEGSVSTLKIQRTQQEDSAVYLCASSYQGESPDTQYFGPGTRLTVL.

The chain is built from TRBV30 and TRBJ1-2; 10 positions match TRBD1. J was trimmed by 4 bases and V by 5 bases; bases with no gene match: 4. Germline-derived CDR1 and CDR2 are GTSNPN and SVGIG (reference sequence). The CDR3 contains 13 residues. The CDR3 is CAWRTGGSYGYTF. DNA for the CDR3: TGTGCCTGGCGGACAGGGGGGAGCTATGGCTACACCTTC.

This clonotype was picked up a small number of times. The chain recombines TRBV5-1 with TRBJ2-3; a possible D gene is TRBD1 (6 bases). The CDR3 runs to 14 residues. Trimming took 1 base from V and 1 from J, leaving 7 bases between them. Germline-derived CDR1 and CDR2 are SGHRS and YFSETQ. CDR3 nucleotide sequence: TGCGCCAGCAGCTTGCGGACAGGCACAGATACGCAGTATTTT. Amino acid sequence: CASSLRTGTDTQYF.

This CDR3 is CATSEQETQYF. DNA for the CDR3: TGTGCCACCAGTGAGCAAGAGACCCAGTACTTC. This chain joins TRBV24-1 and TRBJ2-5; D is uncertain. This CDR3 is 11 amino acids long. V lost 4 bases to trimming and J lost 2 bases, with 1 base between them. CDR1 and CDR2 (germline): KGHDR, SFDVKD.

This clonotype was seen more than once but under ten times. The gene calls are TRBV5-1 and TRBJ1-1; 7 nucleotides match TRBD1. The CDR3 is 12 amino acids. CDR1 and CDR2 from the germline V gene are SGHRS and YFSETQ. V dropped 7 bases and J dropped 3; count of bases not matched to a gene: 3. Here the CDR3 DNA reads TGCGCCAGCGGAGACAGGGACACTGAAGCTTTCTTT. Protein product: CASGDRDTEAFF.

This clonotype has more than one count but fewer than ten. The chain uses TRBV9 and TRBJ2-1; TRBD2 is a possible D gene (5 bases). With 5 bases removed from V and 6 bases from J, the gap between germline ends came to 9 bases. Germline loops: CDR1 SGDLS, CDR2 YYNGEE. The CDR3 sequence is 12 residues long. The CDR3 is CASSGEGNEQFF. The CDR3 coding sequence is TGTGCCAGCAGTGGAGAGGGCAATGAGCAGTTCTTC.

This clonotype was observed many times. This chain uses TRBV7-2 with TRBJ2-1; 8 bases line up with TRBD1. This CDR3 has 15 residues. CDR1 SGHTA and CDR2 FQGNSA come from the germline V gene. J was trimmed by 6 bases and V by 5 bases; bases with no gene match: 9. The CDR3 here is CASSPTAGQGNEQFF. CDR3 sequence (DNA): TGTGCCAGCAGCCCCACGGCCGGACAGGGCAATGAGCAGTTCTTC.

J is TRBJ1-1 and V is TRBV12-3 or TRBV12-4; 9 bases line up with TRBD1. The length of the CDR3 is 14 residues. Unmatched junction bases numbered 5, after V lost 5 bases and J lost 4 bases. The DNA of the CDR3 is TGTGCCAGCAGTGGCGGGACAGGGCCCACTGAAGCTTTCTTT. Translation gives CASSGGTGPTEAFF.

This clonotype was seen a handful of times. The chain recombines TRBV4-2 with TRBJ2-2; no clear D. V lost 2 bases to trimming and J lost 0 bases, with 10 bases between them. CDR1 and CDR2 (germline): LGHNA, YNFKEQ. The CDR3 runs to 16 residues. This chain's CDR3 is CASSQQGSANTGELFF. The CDR3 coding sequence is TGTGCCAGCAGCCAACAAGGGTCCGCGAACACCGGGGAGCTGTTTTTT.

V is TRBV7-2 and J is TRBJ1-5; TRBD1 is a possible D gene (5 bases). Germline V gives CDR1 SGHTA, CDR2 FQGNSA. Trimming took off 1 base at V and 3 bases at J, with 10 bases between the two ends. This CDR3 is 15 amino acids long. The CDR3 spells CASSLVAGNNQPQHF. As DNA, the CDR3 is TGTGCCAGCAGCTTAGTGGCAGGGAACAATCAGCCCCAGCATTTT. Together with reference TRBV7-2 and TRBJ1-5, the CDR3 gives the full variable domain: GAGVSQSPSNKVTEKGKDVELRCDPISGHTALYWYRQSLGQGLEFLIYFQGNSAPDKSGLPSDRFSAERTGGSVSTLTIQRTQQEDSAVYLCASSLVAGNNQPQHFGDGTRLSIL.

This clonotype was seen a few times. This chain connects TRBV6-5 to TRBJ2-2, with a possible D match to TRBD1 (6 bases). The CDR3 has 15 residues. CDR1 is MNHEY and CDR2 is SVGAGI in the germline V gene. Between the trimmed V and J ends, which lost 5 bases and 0 bases, there was a span of 10 bases. CDR3 nucleotides: TGTGCCAGCAGTGCTCACAGGGCGAACACCGGGGAGCTGTTTTTT. Residues: CASSAHRANTGELFF.

The rearrangement links TRBV5-5 to TRBJ2-6, with a tentative D call TRBD1 (5 bases). Germline lookup yields CDR1 SGHKS and CDR2 YYEKEE (reference sequence). V lost 3 bases, J lost 0 bases, and 10 bases lay in between. This CDR3 spans 16 amino acids. The CDR3, as DNA: TGTGCCAGCAGCTGGGCCCAGGGCTCTGGGGCCAACGTCCTGACTTTC. Its protein product is CASSWAQGSGANVLTF. Based on the CDR3 plus reference TRBV5-5 and TRBJ2-6, the full variable domain is DAGVTQSPTHLIKTRGQQVTLRCSPISGHKSVSWYQQVLGQGPQFIFQYYEKEERGRGNFPDRFSARQFPNYSSELNVNALLLGDSALYLCASSWAQGSGANVLTFGAGSRLTVL.

This clonotype showed up just a few times. V and J are TRBV9 and TRBJ1-5; no clear D. Trimming removed 0 bases at V and 5 bases at J, with 12 bases between. The CDR3 contains 15 residues. Germline V gives CDR1 SGDLS, CDR2 YYNGEE. The CDR3 protein is CASSVGAVPDQPQHF. The CDR3 DNA sequence: TGTGCCAGCAGCGTAGGGGCGGTACCGGATCAGCCCCAGCATTTT.